The sequence of this T cell receptor (beta chain) was determined in a study of blood T cell repertoires in COVID-19. About the research overall: Italy, Spain and the United States were the sources of the convalescent and acute COVID-19 samples.

TCRdb's copy holds only in-frame clones and misses some; the assay was immunoSEQ multiplex PCR. The sample carries under 200,000 clones, about 85% recorded once. The V end lost 4 bases, the J end lost 3 bases, and 17 bases lay between the germline ends. Germline V gives CDR1 SGHRS, CDR2 YFSETQ. This CDR3 has 15 amino acids. This TCR derives from a woman aged 45-60 years with COVID-19, enrolled during active disease. This chain links TRBV5-1 with TRBJ2-7; a possible D gene is TRBD1 (5 bases). Source material: peripheral blood. CDR3 nucleotide sequence: TGCGCCAGCAGCCCCAACTTTGACAGTCTCTACGAGCAGTACTTC. The encoded protein is CASSPNFDSLYEQYF. The variable domain in full, completed from reference TRBV5-1 and TRBJ2-7, reads KAGVTQTPRYLIKTRGQQVTLSCSPISGHRSVSWYQQTPGQGLQFLFEYFSETQRNKGNFPGRFSGRQFSNSRSEMNVSTLELGDSALYLCASSPNFDSLYEQYFGPGTRLTVT.